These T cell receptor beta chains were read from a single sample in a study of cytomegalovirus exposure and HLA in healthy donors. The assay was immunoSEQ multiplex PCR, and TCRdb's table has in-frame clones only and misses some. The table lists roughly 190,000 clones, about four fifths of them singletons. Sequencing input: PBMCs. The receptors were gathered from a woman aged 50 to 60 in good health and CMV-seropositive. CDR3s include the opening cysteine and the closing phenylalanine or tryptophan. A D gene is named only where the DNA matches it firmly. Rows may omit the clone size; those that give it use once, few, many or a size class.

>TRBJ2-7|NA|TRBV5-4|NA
TGTGCCAGCAGCTTGAAACAGGCTACCTACGAGCAGTACTTC
CASSLKQATYEQYF
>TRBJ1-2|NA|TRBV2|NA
TGTGCCAGCAGTGAATTAGAGGGAGGGTTCGCTGGCTACACCTTC
CASSELEGGFAGYTF
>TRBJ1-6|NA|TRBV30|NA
TGTGCCTGGAGTGTAGATCTCGACACCTTTAATTCACCCCTCCACTTT
CAWSVDLDTFNSPLHF
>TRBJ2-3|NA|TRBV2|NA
TGTGCCAGCAGTGAAGTGGGCGGGGGCACAGATACGCAGTATTTT
CASSEVGGGTDTQYF
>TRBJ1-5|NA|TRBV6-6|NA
TGTGCCAGCAGTTACACGGGTTACCAGCCCCAGCATTTT
CASSYTGYQPQHF
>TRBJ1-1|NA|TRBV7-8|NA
TGTGCCAGCAGCTTAGCCAAGAACACTGAAGCTTTCTTT
CASSLAKNTEAFF
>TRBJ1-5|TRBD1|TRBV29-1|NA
TGCAGCGTACAATCCGGGACAGGGGCCGGATCCTTGCCCCAGCATTTT
CSVQSGTGAGSLPQHF
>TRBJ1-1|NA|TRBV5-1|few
TGCGCCAGCAGCTTGTACGGGGTGAACACTGAAGCTTTCTTT
CASSLYGVNTEAFF
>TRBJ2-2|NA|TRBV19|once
TGTGCCAGTCGGGATCGGGGGTCATCCGGGGAGCTGTTTTTT
CASRDRGSSGELFF
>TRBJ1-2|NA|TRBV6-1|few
TGTGCCAGCAGTGAAGTGGTCGCGGCAGGGTACATGAGTGGCTACACCTTC
CASSEVVAAGYMSGYTF
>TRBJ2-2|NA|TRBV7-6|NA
TGTGCCAGCAGCGCCCCCGGGACACAGAACACCGGGGAGCTGTTTTTT
CASSAPGTQNTGELFF
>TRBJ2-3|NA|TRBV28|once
TGTGCCAGCAGTTTTGGCGGAAGGAGCACAGATACGCAGTATTTT
CASSFGGRSTDTQYF
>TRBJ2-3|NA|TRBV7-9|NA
TGTGCCAGCAGCGTTCTAGATACGCAGTATTTT
CASSVLDTQYF
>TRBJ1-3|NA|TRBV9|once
TGTGCCAGCAGCTCCTCCATGAGGGTCGGAAACACCATATATTTT
CASSSSMRVGNTIYF
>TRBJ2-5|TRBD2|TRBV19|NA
TGTGCCAGTAGTACGGGACTAGCGGGGGGTCAAGAGACCCAGTACTTC
CASSTGLAGGQETQYF
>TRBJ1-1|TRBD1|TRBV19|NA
TGTGCCAGTAGCCCGGGACAGGAATACACTGAAGCTTTCTTT
CASSPGQEYTEAFF
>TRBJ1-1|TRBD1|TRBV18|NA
TGTGCCAGCTCACCACGGGGACAGATGAACACTGAAGCTTTCTTT
CASSPRGQMNTEAFF